This TCR beta chain was identified during a study of neurological immune-mediated disorders. Ten or more counts support this clonotype. Via MiXCR, TCRdb re-called the 5' RACE reads, giving one row per CDR3 protein. The table has fewer than 85,000 distinct CDR3 sequences, less than 5.5% seen once; the top ten hold approximately 2.2%. The germline CDR1 and CDR2 sequences are DFQATT and SNEGSKA (reference sequence). The CDR3 is 18 residues long. J was trimmed by 0 bases and V by 6 bases; bases with no gene match: 9. This chain connects TRBV20-1 to TRBJ2-4, with 15 bases fitting TRBD2. This TCR was sampled from a woman aged 25 to 39 with multiple sclerosis. The specimen sequenced was PBMCs. CDR3 coding DNA: TGCAGTGCCGAACCGGGACTAGCGGGAGGCCTAGCCAAAAACATTCAGTACTTC. It specifies CSAEPGLAGGLAKNIQYF.